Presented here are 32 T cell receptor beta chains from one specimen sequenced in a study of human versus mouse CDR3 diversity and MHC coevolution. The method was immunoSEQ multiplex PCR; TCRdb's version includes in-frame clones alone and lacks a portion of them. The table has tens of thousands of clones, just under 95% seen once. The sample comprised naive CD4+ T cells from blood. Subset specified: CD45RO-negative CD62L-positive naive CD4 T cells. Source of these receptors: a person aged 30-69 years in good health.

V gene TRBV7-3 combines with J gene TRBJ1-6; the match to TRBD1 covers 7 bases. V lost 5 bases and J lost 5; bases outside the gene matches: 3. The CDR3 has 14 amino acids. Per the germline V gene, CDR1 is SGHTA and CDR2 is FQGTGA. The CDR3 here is CASSRGTDNSPLHF. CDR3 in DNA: TGTGCCAGCAGCCGAGGGACAGATAATTCACCCCTCCACTTT.

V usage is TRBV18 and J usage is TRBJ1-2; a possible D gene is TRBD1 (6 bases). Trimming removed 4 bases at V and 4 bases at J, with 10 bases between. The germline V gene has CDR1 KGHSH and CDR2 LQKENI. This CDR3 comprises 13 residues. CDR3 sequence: CASSLQGSYGYTF. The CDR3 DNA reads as TGTGCCAGCTCACTACAGGGCTCCTATGGCTACACCTTC. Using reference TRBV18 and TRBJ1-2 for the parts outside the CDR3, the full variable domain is NAGVMQNPRHLVRRRGQEARLRCSPMKGHSHVYWYRQLPEEGLKFMVYLQKENIIDESGMPKERFSAEFPKEGPSILRIQQVVRGDSAAYFCASSLQGSYGYTFGSGTRLTVV.

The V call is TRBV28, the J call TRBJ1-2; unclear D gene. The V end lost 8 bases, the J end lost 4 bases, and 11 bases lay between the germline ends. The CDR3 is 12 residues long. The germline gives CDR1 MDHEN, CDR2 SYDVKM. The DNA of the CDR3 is TGTGCCAGCGGCCTGGTCCTCTATGGCTACACCTTC. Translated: CASGLVLYGYTF.

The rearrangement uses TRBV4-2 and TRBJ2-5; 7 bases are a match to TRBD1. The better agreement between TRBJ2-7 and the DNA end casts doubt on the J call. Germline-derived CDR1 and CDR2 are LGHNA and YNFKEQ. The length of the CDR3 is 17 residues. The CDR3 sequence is CASSQEGRTGVSYEQYF. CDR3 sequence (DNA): TGTGCCAGCAGCCAAGAAGGTAGGACAGGAGTCTCCTACGAGCAGTACTTC.

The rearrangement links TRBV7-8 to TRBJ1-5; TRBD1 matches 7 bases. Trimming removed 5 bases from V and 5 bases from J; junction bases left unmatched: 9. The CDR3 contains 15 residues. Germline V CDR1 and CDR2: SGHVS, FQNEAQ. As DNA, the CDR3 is TGTGCCAGCAGCCAAGCCCGGACAGGCTATCAGCCCCAGCATTTT. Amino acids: CASSQARTGYQPQHF.

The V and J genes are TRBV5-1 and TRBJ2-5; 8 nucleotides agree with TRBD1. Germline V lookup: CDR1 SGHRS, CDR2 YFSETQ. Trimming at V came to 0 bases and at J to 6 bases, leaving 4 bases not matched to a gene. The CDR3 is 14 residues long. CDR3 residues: CASSLGQGIKTQYF. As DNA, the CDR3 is TGCGCCAGCAGCTTGGGACAGGGGATCAAGACCCAGTACTTC.

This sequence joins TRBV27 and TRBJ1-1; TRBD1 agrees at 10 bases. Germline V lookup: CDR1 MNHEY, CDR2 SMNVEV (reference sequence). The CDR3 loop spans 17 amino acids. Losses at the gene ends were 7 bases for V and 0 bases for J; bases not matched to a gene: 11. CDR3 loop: CASTALGQGIMNTEAFF. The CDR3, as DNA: TGTGCCAGCACCGCCCTGGGACAGGGGATTATGAACACTGAAGCTTTCTTT.

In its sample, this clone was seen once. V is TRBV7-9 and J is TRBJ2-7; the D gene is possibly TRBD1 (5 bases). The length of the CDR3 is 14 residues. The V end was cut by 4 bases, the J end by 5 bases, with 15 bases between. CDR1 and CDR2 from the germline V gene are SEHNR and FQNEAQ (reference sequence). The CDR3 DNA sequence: TGTGCCAGCAGCTCGAGACAGCTGGGCGACGAGCAGTACTTC. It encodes CASSSRQLGDEQYF.

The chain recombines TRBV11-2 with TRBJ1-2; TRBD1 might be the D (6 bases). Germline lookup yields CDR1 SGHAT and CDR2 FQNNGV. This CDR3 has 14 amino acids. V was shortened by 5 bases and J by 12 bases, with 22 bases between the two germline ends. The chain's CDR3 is CASSPPRGALSNTF. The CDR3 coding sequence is TGTGCCAGCAGCCCACCCCGGGGGGCCCTCTCCAACACCTTC. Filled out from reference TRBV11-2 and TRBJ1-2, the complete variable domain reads EAGVAQSPRYKIIEKRQSVAFWCNPISGHATLYWYQQILGQGPKLLIQFQNNGVVDDSQLPKDRFSAERLKGVDSTLKIQPAKLEDSAVYLCASSPPRGALSNTFGSGTRLTVV.

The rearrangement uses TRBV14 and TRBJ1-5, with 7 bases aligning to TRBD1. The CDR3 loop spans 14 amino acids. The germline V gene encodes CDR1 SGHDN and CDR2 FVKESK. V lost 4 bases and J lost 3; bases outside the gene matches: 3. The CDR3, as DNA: TGTGCCAGCAGCCTGACAGGGCACAATCAGCCCCAGCATTTT. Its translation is CASSLTGHNQPQHF.

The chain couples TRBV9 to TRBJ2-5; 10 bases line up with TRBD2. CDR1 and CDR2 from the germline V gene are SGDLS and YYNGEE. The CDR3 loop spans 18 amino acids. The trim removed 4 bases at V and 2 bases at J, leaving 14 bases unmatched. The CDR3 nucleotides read TGTGCCAGCAGCCCCCAGGGGAGCGGGGGGGCACAACAAGAGACCCAGTACTTC. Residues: CASSPQGSGGAQQETQYF. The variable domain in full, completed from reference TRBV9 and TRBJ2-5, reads DSGVTQTPKHLITATGQRVTLRCSPRSGDLSVYWYQQSLDQGLQFLIQYYNGEERAKGNILERFSAQQFPDLHSELNLSSLELGDSALYFCASSPQGSGGAQQETQYFGPGTRLLVL.

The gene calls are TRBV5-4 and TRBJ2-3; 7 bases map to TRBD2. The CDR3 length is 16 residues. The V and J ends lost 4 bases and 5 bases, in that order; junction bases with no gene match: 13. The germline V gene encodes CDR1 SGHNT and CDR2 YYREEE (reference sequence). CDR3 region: CASSPGGGQVKDTQYF. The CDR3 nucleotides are TGTGCCAGCAGCCCGGGGGGAGGGCAGGTAAAAGATACGCAGTATTTT.

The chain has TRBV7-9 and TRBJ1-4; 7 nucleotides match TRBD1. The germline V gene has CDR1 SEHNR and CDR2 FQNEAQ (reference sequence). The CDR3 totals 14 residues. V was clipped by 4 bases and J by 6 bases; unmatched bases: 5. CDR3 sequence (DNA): TGTGCCAGCAGCTGGGGGACAGCCTATGAAAAACTGTTTTTT. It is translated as CASSWGTAYEKLFF. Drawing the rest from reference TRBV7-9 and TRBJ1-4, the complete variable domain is DTGVSQNPRHKITKRGQNVTFRCDPISEHNRLYWYRQTLGQGPEFLTYFQNEAQLEKSRLLSDRFSAERPKGSFSTLEIQRTEQGDSAMYLCASSWGTAYEKLFFGSGTQLSVL.

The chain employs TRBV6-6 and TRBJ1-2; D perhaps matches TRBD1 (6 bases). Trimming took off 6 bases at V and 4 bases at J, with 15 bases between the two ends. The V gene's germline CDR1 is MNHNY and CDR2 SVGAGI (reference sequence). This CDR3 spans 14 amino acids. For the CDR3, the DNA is TGTGCCAGCAGATCAGACAGGCCCTTCTATGGCTACACCTTC. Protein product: CASRSDRPFYGYTF.

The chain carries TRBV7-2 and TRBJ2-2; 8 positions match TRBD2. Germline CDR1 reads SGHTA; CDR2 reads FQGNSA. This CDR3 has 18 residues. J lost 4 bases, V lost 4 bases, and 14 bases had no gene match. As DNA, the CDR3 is TGTGCCAGCAGCTCCAACGGGGGGGCAGGGGAGGCCACCGGGGAGCTGTTTTTT. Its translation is CASSSNGGAGEATGELFF.

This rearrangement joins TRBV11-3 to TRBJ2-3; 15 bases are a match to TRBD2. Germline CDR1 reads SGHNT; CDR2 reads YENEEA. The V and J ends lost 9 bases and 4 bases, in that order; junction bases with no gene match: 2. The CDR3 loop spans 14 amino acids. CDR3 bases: TGTGCCAGTGGGACTAGCGGGAGGTCAGATACGCAGTATTTT. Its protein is CASGTSGRSDTQYF.

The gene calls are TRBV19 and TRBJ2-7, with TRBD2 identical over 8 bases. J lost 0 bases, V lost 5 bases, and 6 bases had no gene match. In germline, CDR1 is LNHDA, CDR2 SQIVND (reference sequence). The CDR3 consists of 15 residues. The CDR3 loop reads CASSPRGVGSYEQYF. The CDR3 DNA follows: TGTGCCAGTAGTCCGCGGGGGGTTGGCTCCTACGAGCAGTACTTC. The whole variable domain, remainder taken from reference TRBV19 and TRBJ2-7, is DGGITQSPKYLFRKEGQNVTLSCEQNLNHDAMYWYRQDPGQGLRLIYYSQIVNDFQKGDIAEGYSVSREKKESFPLTVTSAQKNPTAFYLCASSPRGVGSYEQYFGPGTRLTVT.

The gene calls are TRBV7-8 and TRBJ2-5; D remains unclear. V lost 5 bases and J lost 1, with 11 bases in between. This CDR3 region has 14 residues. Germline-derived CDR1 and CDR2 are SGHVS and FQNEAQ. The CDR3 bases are TGTGCCAGCAGCCAAGAAGAGTTCCAAGAGACCCAGTACTTC. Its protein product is CASSQEEFQETQYF. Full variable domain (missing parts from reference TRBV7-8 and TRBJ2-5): GAGVSQSPRYKVAKRGQDVALRCDPISGHVSLFWYQQALGQGPEFLTYFQNEAQLDKSGLPSDRFFAERPEGSVSTLKIQRTQQEDSAVYLCASSQEEFQETQYFGPGTRLLVL.

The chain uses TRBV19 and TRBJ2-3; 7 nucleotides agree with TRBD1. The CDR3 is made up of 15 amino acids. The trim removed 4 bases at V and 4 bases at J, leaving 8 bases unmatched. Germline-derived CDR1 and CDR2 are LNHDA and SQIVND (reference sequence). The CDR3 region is CASSKWDSTPDTQYF. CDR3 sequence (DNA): TGTGCCAGTAGTAAATGGGACAGTACCCCAGATACGCAGTATTTT.

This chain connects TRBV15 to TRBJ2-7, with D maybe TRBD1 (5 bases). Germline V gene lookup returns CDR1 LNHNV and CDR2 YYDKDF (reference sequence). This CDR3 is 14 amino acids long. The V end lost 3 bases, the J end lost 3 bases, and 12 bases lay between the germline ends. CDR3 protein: CATSRTVPGYEQYF. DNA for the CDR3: TGTGCCACCAGCAGGACAGTCCCCGGCTACGAGCAGTACTTC.

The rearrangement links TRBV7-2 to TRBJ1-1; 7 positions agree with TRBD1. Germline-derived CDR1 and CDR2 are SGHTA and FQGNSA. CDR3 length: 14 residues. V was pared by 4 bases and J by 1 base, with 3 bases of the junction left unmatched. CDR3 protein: CASSWGQQNTEAFF. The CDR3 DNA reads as TGTGCCAGCAGCTGGGGACAGCAGAACACTGAAGCTTTCTTT.

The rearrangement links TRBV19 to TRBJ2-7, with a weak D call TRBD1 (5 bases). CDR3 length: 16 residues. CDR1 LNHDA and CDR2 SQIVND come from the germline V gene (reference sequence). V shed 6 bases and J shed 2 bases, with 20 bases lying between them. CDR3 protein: CASRGSDTRDPYEQYF. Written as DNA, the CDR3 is TGTGCCAGTAGGGGTTCGGACACGAGAGATCCCTACGAGCAGTACTTC.

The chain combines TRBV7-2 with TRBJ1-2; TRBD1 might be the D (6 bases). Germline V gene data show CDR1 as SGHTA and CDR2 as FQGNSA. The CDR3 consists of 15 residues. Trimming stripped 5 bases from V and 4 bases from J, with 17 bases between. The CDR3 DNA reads TGTGCCAGCAGCACCCGACAGGCGGGGGGCTATGGCTACACCTTC. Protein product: CASSTRQAGGYGYTF.

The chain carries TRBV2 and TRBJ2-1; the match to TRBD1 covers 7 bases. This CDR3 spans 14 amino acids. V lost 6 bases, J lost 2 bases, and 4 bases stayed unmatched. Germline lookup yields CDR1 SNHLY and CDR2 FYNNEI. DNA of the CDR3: TGTGCCAGCAGACGGGACAGAGCCTACAATGAGCAGTTCTTC. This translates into CASRRDRAYNEQFF.

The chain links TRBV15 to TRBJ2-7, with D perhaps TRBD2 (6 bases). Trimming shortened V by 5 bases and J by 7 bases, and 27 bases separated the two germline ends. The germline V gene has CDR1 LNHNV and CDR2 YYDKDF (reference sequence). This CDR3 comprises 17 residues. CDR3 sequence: CATSPQSEDRVEGEQYF. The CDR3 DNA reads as TGTGCCACCAGCCCCCAGTCGGAAGATAGGGTGGAGGGGGAGCAGTACTTC. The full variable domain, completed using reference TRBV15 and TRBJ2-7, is DAMVIQNPRYQVTQFGKPVTLSCSQTLNHNVMYWYQQKSSQAPKLLFHYYDKDFNNEADTPDNFQSRRPNTSFCFLDIRSPGLGDTAMYLCATSPQSEDRVEGEQYFGPGTRLTVT.

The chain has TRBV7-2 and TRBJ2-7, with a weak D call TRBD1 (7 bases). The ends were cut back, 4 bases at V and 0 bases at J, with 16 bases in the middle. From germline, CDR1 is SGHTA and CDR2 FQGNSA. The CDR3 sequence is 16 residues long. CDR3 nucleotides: TGTGCCAGCAGCTCCAGGGGGGCCCAACCCTCCTACGAGCAGTACTTC. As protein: CASSSRGAQPSYEQYF.

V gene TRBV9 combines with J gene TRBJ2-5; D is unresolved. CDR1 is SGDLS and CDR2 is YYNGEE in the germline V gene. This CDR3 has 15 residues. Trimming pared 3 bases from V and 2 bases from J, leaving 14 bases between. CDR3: CASSASVQIQETQYF. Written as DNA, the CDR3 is TGTGCCAGCAGCGCATCGGTACAGATACAAGAGACCCAGTACTTC.

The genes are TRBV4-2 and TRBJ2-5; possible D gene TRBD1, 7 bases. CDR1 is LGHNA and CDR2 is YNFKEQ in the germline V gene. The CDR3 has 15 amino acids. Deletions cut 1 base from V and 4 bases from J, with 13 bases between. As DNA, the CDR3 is TGTGCCAGCAGCCAAGCGGGGGCAGGGGGAGAGACCCAGTACTTC. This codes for CASSQAGAGGETQYF.

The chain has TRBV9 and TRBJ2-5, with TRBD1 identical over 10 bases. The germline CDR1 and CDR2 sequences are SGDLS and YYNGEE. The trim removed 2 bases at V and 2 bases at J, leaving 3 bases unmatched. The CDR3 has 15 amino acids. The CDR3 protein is CASSVGTGVQETQYF. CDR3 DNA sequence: TGTGCCAGCAGCGTCGGGACAGGGGTACAAGAGACCCAGTACTTC.

The CDR3 bases are TGCGCCAGCGCCAGGGAGGGTGCTGAAGCTTTCTTT. Amino acid sequence: CASAREGAEAFF. The V and J genes are TRBV5-1 and TRBJ1-1, with D tentatively TRBD1 (5 bases). This CDR3 has 12 residues. The V end lost 7 bases, the J end lost 6 bases, and 13 bases lay between the germline ends. Germline-derived CDR1 and CDR2 are SGHRS and YFSETQ. The whole variable domain, filled in from reference TRBV5-1 and TRBJ1-1, reads KAGVTQTPRYLIKTRGQQVTLSCSPISGHRSVSWYQQTPGQGLQFLFEYFSETQRNKGNFPGRFSGRQFSNSRSEMNVSTLELGDSALYLCASAREGAEAFFGQGTRLTVV.

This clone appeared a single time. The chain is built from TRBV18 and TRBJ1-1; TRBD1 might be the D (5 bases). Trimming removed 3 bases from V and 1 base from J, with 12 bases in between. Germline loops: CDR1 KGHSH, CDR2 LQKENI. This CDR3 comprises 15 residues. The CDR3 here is CASSPFTGENTEAFF. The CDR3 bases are TGTGCCAGCTCACCCTTCACAGGAGAGAACACTGAAGCTTTCTTT.

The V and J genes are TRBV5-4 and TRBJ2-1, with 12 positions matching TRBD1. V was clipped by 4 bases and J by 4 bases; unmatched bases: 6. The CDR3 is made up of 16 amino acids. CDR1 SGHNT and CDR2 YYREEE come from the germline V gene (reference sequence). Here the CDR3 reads CASSGTGGAKYNEQFF. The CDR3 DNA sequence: TGTGCCAGCAGCGGGACAGGGGGCGCGAAGTACAATGAGCAGTTCTTC.